These 21 T cell receptor beta chains were all obtained from the same sample, sequenced in a study of T-cell reconstitution after alpha-beta-depleted transplantation in children. TCRbeta library construction was performed incorporating unique molecular identifiers. TCRdb independently ran MiXCR on the PCR reads; one entry per CDR3 protein. The table includes 490,000 or so distinct CDR3 sequences, 10% to 13% detected once. Sequences were derived from PBMCs, sampled before TCRalphabeta/CD19-depleted stem cell transplant. The receptors here all came from a child aged 2 to 15 with inherited bone marrow failure, due to receive a stem cell transplant.

Remarks on this clonotype: With a much larger clone just one base away, this may be a read error. V is TRBV6-1 and J is TRBJ1-2; D may be TRBD1 (5 bases). The CDR3 extends over 13 amino acids. Germline V CDR1 and CDR2: MNHNS, SASEGT. The CDR3: CASSEWQGYSYTF. The CDR3, as DNA: TGTGCCAGCAGTGAGTGGCAGGGCTATAGCTACACCTTC.

The chain is built from TRBV18 and TRBJ2-6; D call uncertain. The germline V and J ends were trimmed by 4 bases and 4 bases, with 14 bases remaining between them. The CDR3 consists of 16 residues. Germline assignment: CDR1 KGHSH and CDR2 LQKENI. CDR3 sequence: CASSRAEARGANVLTF. CDR3 in DNA: TGTGCCAGCTCACGGGCTGAGGCCAGAGGGGCCAACGTCCTGACTTTC.

Many counts were recorded for this clonotype. V is TRBV29-1 and J is TRBJ2-1; tentative D call: TRBD1 (5 bases). Germline CDR1 reads SQVTM; CDR2 reads ANQGSEA. The CDR3 consists of 14 residues. With 5 bases removed from V and 3 bases from J, the gap between germline ends came to 14 bases. The CDR3 protein is CSVQGRVNYNEQFF. For the CDR3, the DNA is TGCAGCGTTCAGGGCAGGGTAAACTACAATGAGCAGTTCTTC.

This clonotype was seen ten or more times. This chain links TRBV30 with TRBJ1-2; tentatively, D is TRBD1 (5 bases). CDR1 and CDR2 (germline): GTSNPN, SVGIG (reference sequence). The CDR3 covers 13 residues. V was shortened by 7 bases and J by 6 bases, with 18 bases between the two germline ends. The DNA for the CDR3 is TGTGCCTCCCTGGGGGGAGTAATTGATGGCTACACCTTC. Amino acid sequence: CASLGGVIDGYTF.

This clonotype was seen only a few times. This chain joins TRBV12-5 and TRBJ2-1; no firm D call. The CDR3 runs to 12 residues. Looked up from germline, CDR1 is LGHNT and CDR2 is FRNRAP. V was cut by 3 bases and J by 6 bases, with 6 bases left in between. The CDR3 loop is CASGFAANEQFF. DNA of the CDR3: TGTGCTAGTGGTTTTGCGGCCAATGAGCAGTTCTTC.

The chain is built from TRBV4-1 and TRBJ1-5; 9 nucleotides align to TRBD1. V was clipped by 1 base and J by 7 bases; unmatched bases: 8. The germline gives CDR1 MGHRA, CDR2 YSYEKL. This CDR3 spans 16 amino acids. The CDR3 region is CASSQGPGQGRQPQHF. CDR3 DNA sequence: TGCGCCAGCAGCCAAGGCCCGGGACAGGGTAGGCAGCCCCAGCATTTT.

This clonotype was seen at least ten times. The chain combines TRBV20-1 with TRBJ2-3, with 10 bases fitting TRBD2. The germline CDR1 and CDR2 sequences are DFQATT and SNEGSKA (reference sequence). J lost 6 bases, V lost 5 bases, and 5 bases had no gene match. This CDR3 comprises 13 residues. CDR3 amino acids: CSAQREGPDTQYF. The CDR3 DNA reads as TGCAGTGCTCAGCGGGAGGGCCCCGATACGCAGTATTTT.

This clonotype appeared many times. The genes are TRBV7-9 and TRBJ2-1; D not certain. There are 15 residues in the CDR3. CDR1 is SEHNR, CDR2 FQNEAQ, per germline (reference sequence). V shed 4 bases and J shed 0 bases, with 10 bases lying between them. CDR3 sequence (DNA): TGTGCCAGCAGCTCGTGGGCCAGCTCCTACAATGAGCAGTTCTTC. It specifies CASSSWASSYNEQFF.

This clonotype has only a few counts. This chain uses TRBV18 with TRBJ2-7; the match to TRBD1 covers 7 bases. The V gene's germline CDR1 is KGHSH and CDR2 LQKENI. V dropped 1 base and J dropped 1; count of bases not matched to a gene: 10. The CDR3 spans 17 residues. The CDR3 DNA reads TGTGCCAGCTCACCACAGGGGGCGGACAGGCTTTCCTACGAGCAGTACTTC. Amino acids: CASSPQGADRLSYEQYF. The entire variable domain, with the rest obtained from reference TRBV18 and TRBJ2-7, is as follows: NAGVMQNPRHLVRRRGQEARLRCSPMKGHSHVYWYRQLPEEGLKFMVYLQKENIIDESGMPKERFSAEFPKEGPSILRIQQVVRGDSAAYFCASSPQGADRLSYEQYFGPGTRLTVT.

This clonotype was counted many times. This chain joins TRBV12-3 or TRBV12-4 and TRBJ2-2; TRBD2 matches 8 bases. Trimming cost V 6 bases and J 5 bases; bases outside gene matches: 5. The CDR3 is 14 residues long. CDR3 sequence: CASSPGGRTGELFF. CDR3 bases: TGTGCCAGCAGCCCGGGAGGGCGGACCGGGGAGCTGTTTTTT.

Many counts were recorded for this clonotype. This sequence joins TRBV28 and TRBJ2-1; 10 bases agree with TRBD2. The CDR3 contains 14 residues. The V and J ends lost 1 base and 15 bases, in that order; junction bases with no gene match: 9. Germline CDR1 and CDR2: MDHEN and SYDVKM. As DNA, the CDR3 is TGTGCCAGCAGTTTATTGGCTAGCGGGGGCCCAATGTTCTTC. This gives the protein CASSLLASGGPMFF.

This clonotype was seen repeatedly, ten times or more. The CDR3 DNA reads TGTGCCAGCAGCTCGGGACAGCAAGCTTTCTTT. Its translation: CASSSGQQAFF. This chain connects TRBV7-9 to TRBJ1-1; 7 bases are a match to TRBD1. The germline gives CDR1 SEHNR, CDR2 FQNEAQ (reference sequence). Germline trimming cut 4 bases from V and 9 bases from J; bases unmatched to any gene: 2. The CDR3 sequence is 11 residues long. The full variable domain, in which reference TRBV7-9 and TRBJ1-1 provide the parts outside the CDR3, is DTGVSQNPRHKITKRGQNVTFRCDPISEHNRLYWYRQTLGQGPEFLTYFQNEAQLEKSRLLSDRFSAERPKGSFSTLEIQRTEQGDSAMYLCASSSGQQAFFGQGTRLTVV.

This chain links TRBV5-4 with TRBJ1-4; D remains unclear. The CDR3 loop spans 17 amino acids. Trimming stripped 0 bases from V and 0 bases from J, with 12 bases between. Germline V gene sequence: CDR1 SGHNT, CDR2 YYREEE (reference sequence). As DNA, the CDR3 is TGTGCCAGCAGCTTGGGGATGGCAGGCCCAACTAATGAAAAACTGTTTTTT. Protein product: CASSLGMAGPTNEKLFF.

The chain has TRBV11-2 and TRBJ2-3; D perhaps matches TRBD2 (5 bases). Looked up from germline, CDR1 is SGHAT and CDR2 is FQNNGV. Trimming stripped 5 bases from V and 5 bases from J, with 17 bases between. The CDR3 has 15 amino acids. CDR3 sequence: CASSPWPARGDTQYF. The DNA for the CDR3 is TGTGCCAGCAGCCCTTGGCCGGCTCGGGGAGATACGCAGTATTTT.

In its sample, this clonotype was seen many times. Here the CDR3 DNA reads TGCGCCAGCAGCCAAGACTTCGTGGCCTTCCAAGAGACCCAGTACTTC. This encodes CASSQDFVAFQETQYF. The V call is TRBV4-3, the J call TRBJ2-5; D unresolved. Trimming shortened V by 0 bases and J by 1 base, and 12 bases separated the two germline ends. The CDR3 runs 16 residues. CDR1 is LGHNA, CDR2 YSLEER, per germline.

This clonotype was seen once. One end of the junction fails to match germline, which may point to a read error. The rearrangement joins TRBV20-1 to TRBJ2-4, with D perhaps TRBD1 or TRBD2 (5 bases each). Germline V lookup: CDR1 DFQATT, CDR2 SNEGSKA (reference sequence). The CDR3 sequence is 16 residues long. The CDR3 DNA sequence: TGCTGTGCCGCCGGTCCGGGACGGAGACAAGTAAGGCCTCAGTACTTC. This translates into CCAAGPGRRQVRPQYF.

In its sample, this clonotype was seen many times. The genes are TRBV12-3 or TRBV12-4 and TRBJ1-1; TRBD1 is a possible D gene (5 bases). V lost 5 bases to trimming and J lost 4 bases, with 11 bases between them. The CDR3 has 13 residues. Here the CDR3 reads CASSLRQTTEAFF. DNA of the CDR3: TGTGCCAGCAGTCTAAGACAGACCACTGAAGCTTTCTTT.

This clonotype was recorded at least ten times. V is TRBV6-1 and J is TRBJ1-4; D uncertain. The ends were cut back, 6 bases at V and 7 bases at J, with 18 bases in the middle. This CDR3 comprises 15 residues. Germline CDR1 MNHNS, CDR2 SASEGT. Here the CDR3 reads CASSLNGVSGEKLFF. DNA of the CDR3: TGTGCCAGCAGCCTTAACGGCGTATCAGGTGAAAAACTGTTTTTT.

In this sample, this clonotype turned up a few times. The chain joins TRBV4-3 to TRBJ1-2; TRBD1 might be the D (6 bases). Trimming took off 4 bases at V and 4 bases at J, with 13 bases between the two ends. The CDR3 runs to 14 residues. Germline V lookup: CDR1 LGHNA, CDR2 YSLEER. The CDR3 here is CASSRAGESYGYTF. The CDR3 nucleotides read TGCGCCAGCAGCCGGGCAGGGGAGAGCTATGGCTACACCTTC.

This clonotype was seen ten or more times. This chain links TRBV4-3 with TRBJ2-5; 7 positions match TRBD2. The V gene end was trimmed by 0 bases and the J gene end by 7 bases; junction bases not matched to a gene: 8. Germline loops: CDR1 LGHNA, CDR2 YSLEER. The CDR3 runs to 15 residues. CDR3 nucleotides: TGCGCCAGCAGCCAAGAAGCTAGCGGCCTAGGGACCCAGTACTTC. It specifies CASSQEASGLGTQYF.

This clonotype has a handful of counts. The chain combines TRBV29-1 with TRBJ2-7; TRBD2 might be the D (5 bases). The CDR3 is 12 amino acids. With 5 bases removed from V and 0 bases from J, the gap between germline ends came to 8 bases. Germline CDR1 is SQVTM and CDR2 is ANQGSEA. CDR3 loop: CSVSGNSYEQYF. The CDR3, as DNA: TGCAGCGTTAGCGGAAACTCCTACGAGCAGTACTTC.